This TCR beta chain was identified in a study of PD-1 blockade in classical Hodgkin lymphoma. Findings of the study overall: For complete responders, baseline diversity was comparable to that of newly diagnosed patients. Prior therapy or disease activity may underlie the repertoire differences, whose causes remain undefined.

Specified time point: cycle 4 day 1 (C4D1), after more than five weeks of nivolumab. All patients relapsed after autologous stem cell transplantation, and brentuximab vedotin exposure varied. Complete response, partial response or progressive disease were the best responses. TCRdb's copy holds only in-frame clones and misses some; the assay was immunoSEQ multiplex PCR. The sample contains around 40,000 clones, 75% to 85% of which appear only once. With 4 bases removed from V and 6 bases from J, the gap between germline ends came to 12 bases. The length of the CDR3 is 14 residues. Looked up from germline, CDR1 is SNHLY and CDR2 is FYNNEI. On this clone itself: Its matching antigen is unknown.

The chain couples TRBV2 to TRBJ1-4; perhaps TRBD1 as D (6 bases). This TCR was sampled from a human donor with classical Hodgkin lymphoma. The sample was peripheral blood mononuclear cells (PBMCs), taken before the fourth cycle of nivolumab. This CDR3 is CASSARGGDEKLFF. CDR3 DNA sequence: TGTGCCAGCAGTGCCAGGGGAGGAGATGAAAAACTGTTTTTT.